These 21 T cell receptor beta chains share one sample of origin, sequenced in a study of blood T cell repertoires in COVID-19. TCRdb's copy holds only in-frame clones and misses some; the assay was immunoSEQ multiplex PCR. The profile shows about 200,000 clones, over 80% of them singletons. Sequenced material: peripheral blood. These receptor sequences come from a human donor in a cohort sampled during active COVID-19.

The DNA of the CDR3 is TGTGCCAGTAGTATGACTAGCGGCCTCCTTGAGCAGTACTTC. It yields the protein CASSMTSGLLEQYF. The genes are TRBV19 and TRBJ2-7, with 9 positions matching TRBD2. CDR1 is LNHDA, CDR2 SQIVND, per germline (reference sequence). The junction had 7 bases not matched to a gene; V was cut back by 3 bases and J by 7 bases. This CDR3 has 14 amino acids.

The chain combines TRBV29-1 with TRBJ1-1; 7 positions match TRBD1. Germline CDR1 SQVTM, CDR2 ANQGSEA. The trim removed 8 bases at V and 0 bases at J, leaving 6 bases unmatched. The CDR3 consists of 13 residues. The CDR3 spells CSSQGQMNTEAFF. The CDR3 nucleotides are TGCAGCTCTCAGGGACAGATGAACACTGAAGCTTTCTTT.

In the case of this clone: Distinct nucleotide sequences in the sample also encode this CDR3. The chain joins TRBV12-3 or TRBV12-4 to TRBJ1-1, with D unresolved. V was pared by 5 bases and J by 0 bases, with 4 bases between. The CDR3 totals 12 residues. CDR3 sequence: CASSLMNTEAFF. Here the CDR3 DNA reads TGTGCCAGCAGTCTTATGAACACTGAAGCTTTCTTT.

As DNA, the CDR3 is TGTGCCAGCAGTTCCCCTCGGGCGGGCGATGAGCAGTTCTTC. It translates to CASSSPRAGDEQFF. This chain joins TRBV5-4 and TRBJ2-1; the D gene is possibly TRBD2 (5 bases). CDR1 is SGHNT, CDR2 YYREEE, per germline (reference sequence). The V and J ends lost 5 bases and 8 bases respectively, with 17 bases between them. The CDR3 has 14 amino acids.

The CDR3 protein is CASSQDPGNYGYTF. CDR3 nucleotides: TGCGCCAGCAGCCAAGACCCCGGGAACTATGGCTACACCTTC. V usage is TRBV4-3 and J usage is TRBJ1-2; D is undetermined. V was clipped by 0 bases and J by 2 bases, with 7 bases between them. Germline V gives CDR1 LGHNA, CDR2 YSLEER. The CDR3 sequence is 14 residues long.

Here the CDR3 reads CASSGGTSGIDEQYF. In DNA form, the CDR3 reads TGCGCCAGCAGTGGCGGGACTAGCGGGATTGACGAGCAGTACTTC. V is TRBV10-2 and J is TRBJ2-7, with 13 bases identical to TRBD2. Per germline, CDR1 WSHSY and CDR2 SAAADI. V was clipped by 4 bases and J by 5 bases; unmatched bases: 5. This CDR3 has 15 amino acids.

This chain links TRBV5-6 with TRBJ2-7; 7 bases align to TRBD1. V lost 1 base and J lost 2; bases outside the gene matches: 3. Germline V gene lookup returns CDR1 SGHDT and CDR2 YYEEEE. This CDR3 has 14 amino acids. The CDR3 reads CASSLRQGAYEQYF. The CDR3 DNA is TGTGCCAGCAGCTTGAGACAGGGTGCCTACGAGCAGTACTTC. Based on the CDR3 plus reference TRBV5-6 and TRBJ2-7, the full variable domain is DAGVTQSPTHLIKTRGQQVTLRCSPKSGHDTVSWYQQALGQGPQFIFQYYEEEERQRGNFPDRFSGHQFPNYSSELNVNALLLGDSALYLCASSLRQGAYEQYFGPGTRLTVT.

The V gene is TRBV29-1, the J gene TRBJ2-3; TRBD1 matches 7 bases. CDR3 size: 16 residues. Germline loops: CDR1 SQVTM, CDR2 ANQGSEA. J gave up 5 bases and V 3 bases, and 14 bases lay outside the gene matches. The CDR3, as DNA: TGCAGCGTTGAGGGACCAGGGGGTTTTAGGGGAGATACGCAGTATTTT. It is translated as CSVEGPGGFRGDTQYF.

The CDR3 DNA follows: TGTGCCAGCAGCTTCGTTCCGATCGTTGACCCCCTGCAGGGCCAGTACTTC. It translates to CASSFVPIVDPLQGQYF. The gene calls are TRBV5-6 and TRBJ2-5; perhaps TRBD1 as D (5 bases). CDR3 length: 17 amino acids. CDR1 is SGHDT and CDR2 is YYEEEE in the germline V gene. V lost 2 bases to trimming and J lost 10 bases, with 27 bases between them.

J is TRBJ2-1 and V is TRBV27, with D possibly TRBD1 on 6 matching bases. V shed 6 bases and J shed 9 bases, with 21 bases lying between them. This CDR3 has 15 residues. Germline V gene sequence: CDR1 MNHEY, CDR2 SMNVEV (reference sequence). The CDR3 nucleotides read TGTGCCAGCAGCGTATGGACAGCTCTTGTTGGTGAGCAGTTCTTC. Encoded protein: CASSVWTALVGEQFF.

J is TRBJ2-5 and V is TRBV7-9; D unresolved. CDR3 length: 12 amino acids. In germline, CDR1 is SEHNR, CDR2 FQNEAQ (reference sequence). Deletions cut 11 bases from V and 0 bases from J, with 10 bases between. The CDR3 region has the DNA TGTGCCCTCAGGCGACACCAAGAGACCCAGTACTTC. This translates into CALRRHQETQYF.

The chain uses TRBV28 and TRBJ1-5; D call uncertain. V was shortened by 3 bases and J by 7 bases, with 10 bases between the two germline ends. CDR3 length: 13 residues. Per the germline V gene, CDR1 is MDHEN and CDR2 is SYDVKM. CDR3 coding DNA: TGTGCCAGCAGTTTCCGCGTACGGCAGCCCCAGCATTTT. This encodes CASSFRVRQPQHF.

This chain connects TRBV7-2 to TRBJ1-3; D is possibly TRBD1 (6 bases). The CDR3 has 16 amino acids. V gave up 0 bases and J gave up 0 bases, with 9 bases separating them. Germline V gene lookup returns CDR1 SGHTA and CDR2 FQGNSA. DNA of the CDR3: TGTGCCAGCAGCTTAGCGACAGGTCTCTCTGGAAACACCATATATTTT. It yields the protein CASSLATGLSGNTIYF.

This clone was found a few times. The chain's CDR3 is CASSYRWTGSRGYTF. In nucleotides, the CDR3 is TGTGCCAGCAGTTACCGCTGGACAGGGTCGAGAGGCTACACCTTC. The chain recombines TRBV6-2 or TRBV6-3 with TRBJ1-2; 8 bases map to TRBD1. Per the germline V gene, CDR1 is MNHEY and CDR2 is SVGEGT. Trimming cost V 2 bases and J 8 bases; bases outside gene matches: 10. The CDR3 runs to 15 residues.

This chain connects TRBV5-1 to TRBJ2-7; the match to TRBD2 covers 14 bases. CDR3 length equals 17 residues. CDR1 is SGHRS and CDR2 is YFSETQ in the germline V gene. Unmatched junction bases numbered 6, after V lost 3 bases and J lost 1 base. This chain's CDR3 is CASSSPTSGRGSYEQYF. CDR3 DNA sequence: TGCGCCAGCAGCTCGCCGACTAGCGGGAGGGGATCCTACGAGCAGTACTTC.

The chain is built from TRBV24-1 and TRBJ2-7, with D maybe TRBD2 (7 bases). Trimming pared 6 bases from V and 0 bases from J, leaving 14 bases between. The germline V gene has CDR1 KGHDR and CDR2 SFDVKD. The CDR3 totals 15 residues. CDR3 residues: CATSPRGASSYEQYF. The CDR3, as DNA: TGTGCCACCAGTCCCCGGGGGGCCAGCTCCTACGAGCAGTACTTC.

The V gene is TRBV3-1 (or the pseudogene TRBV3-2), the J gene TRBJ2-7, with a tentative D call TRBD2 (5 bases). V lost 1 base to trimming and J lost 7 bases, with 14 bases between them. Looked up from germline, CDR1 is LGHDT and CDR2 is YNNKEL (reference sequence). The CDR3 covers 14 residues. As DNA, the CDR3 is TGTGCCAGCAGCCAAGTGGTGGGAGTGGGAGAGCAGTACTTC. Its protein is CASSQVVGVGEQYF.

The chain is built from TRBV7-2 and TRBJ2-7; D is perhaps TRBD1 (6 bases). The CDR3 covers 14 residues. Trimming cost V 5 bases and J 2 bases, with 13 bases left between them. CDR1 is SGHTA and CDR2 is FQGNSA in the germline V gene. CDR3 loop: CASSPWDITYEQYF. CDR3 nucleotides: TGTGCCAGCAGCCCCTGGGACATTACCTACGAGCAGTACTTC.

This chain joins TRBV7-2 and TRBJ1-2; a weak D match, TRBD1 (6 bases). Germline CDR1 and CDR2: SGHTA and FQGNSA. Deletions cut 5 bases from V and 6 bases from J, with 16 bases between. This CDR3 has 14 residues. The CDR3: CASSLLGGHHGYTF. As DNA, the CDR3 is TGTGCCAGCAGCCTATTGGGGGGGCACCATGGCTACACCTTC. The variable domain in full, completed from reference TRBV7-2 and TRBJ1-2, reads GAGVSQSPSNKVTEKGKDVELRCDPISGHTALYWYRQSLGQGLEFLIYFQGNSAPDKSGLPSDRFSAERTGGSVSTLTIQRTQQEDSAVYLCASSLLGGHHGYTFGSGTRLTVV.

Only one count was recorded for this clone. The rearrangement joins TRBV5-5 to TRBJ1-3, with D possibly TRBD1 on 5 matching bases. Looked up from germline, CDR1 is SGHKS and CDR2 is YYEKEE (reference sequence). Trimming took 2 bases from V and 4 from J, leaving 16 bases between them. The CDR3 extends over 16 amino acids. The CDR3 region is CASSFEQALGGNTIYF. The DNA of the CDR3 is TGTGCCAGCAGCTTTGAACAGGCGCTGGGGGGAAACACCATATATTTT.

The V call is TRBV7-9, the J call TRBJ1-1; D gene uncertain. CDR1 and CDR2 (germline): SEHNR, FQNEAQ (reference sequence). CDR3 size: 12 residues. Trimming cost V 5 bases and J 10 bases, with 14 bases left between them. The CDR3 loop reads CASSSGSGGAFF. The CDR3 bases are TGTGCCAGCAGCAGTGGGTCGGGAGGAGCTTTCTTT.